This TCR beta chain was sequenced for a study of blood T cell repertoires in COVID-19. For the study at large: The cDNA or gDNA used as material had been derived from T cells, B-cell-depleted T cells, or PBMCs.

Under the authors' procedure: Reference gene primer amplification gave estimated nucleated cell counts. The protocol was immunoSEQ multiplex PCR, while the TCRdb copy is restricted to in-frame clones and leaves out a portion. The V and J calls and clone size were taken over from that table, and D and trimming were inferred from the DNA. The sample lists 340,000 or so clones, 80% to 90% occurring once. There are 15 residues in the CDR3. Germline CDR1 SGHNT, CDR2 YYREEE (reference sequence). Between the trimmed V and J ends, which lost 2 bases and 0 bases, there was a span of 10 bases. The rearrangement joins TRBV5-4 to TRBJ2-3; TRBD2 might be the D (6 bases). The clonotype comes from a woman in her 40s with acute COVID-19. The specimen was PBMCs or T cells enriched from blood (not recorded which). The DNA of the CDR3 is TGTGCCAGCAGCTTATCTAGCGTTAGCACAGATACGCAGTATTTT. As protein: CASSLSSVSTDTQYF.